The clone carrying this T cell receptor (beta chain) was seen only a few times. Its antigen is not identified. A much more abundant neighbour one base away suggests this may be a read error. This sample was included in a study of breast tumors, draining lymph nodes, adjacent tissues. Notes on the study in general: Data only fit, rather than demonstrated, lymph node origin of most tumor T cells. Tumor and nontumor repertoires were significantly more similar in luminal-like than in basal-like breast cancer. Most tumor T cells seemingly derive from lymph node, then expand in tumor. Compared with lymph nodes, tumors were less diverse; compared with nontumor tissue, more.

The CDR3 totals 17 residues. Germline CDR1 and CDR2: LNHDA and SQIVND (reference sequence). TCRdb fed the multiplex PCR reads into MiXCR, producing one record per CDR3 protein. The table shows about 270,000 distinct CDR3 sequences, with 30% to 35% occurring only once. The lymph nodes were axillary draining lymph nodes from breast cancer patients. The rearrangement uses TRBV19 and TRBJ2-5; D possibly corresponds to TRBD2 (6 bases). This TCR came from a female donor with breast cancer. Some clones in this sample may be carry-over from other donors' samples. Sequenced material: axillary lymph node tissue. This chain's CDR3 is CASSSPGGAWWQEAQYF. CDR3 coding DNA: TGTGCCAGTAGCTCCCCAGGCGGGGCTTGGTGGCAAGAGGCCCAGTACTTC. Based on the CDR3 plus reference TRBV19 and TRBJ2-5, the full variable domain is DGGITQSPKYLFRKEGQNVTLSCEQNLNHDAMYWYRQDPGQGLRLIYYSQIVNDFQKGDIAEGYSVSREKKESFPLTVTSAQKNPTAFYLCASSSPGGAWWQEAQYFGPGTRLLVL.